Listed here are 19 T cell receptor beta chains from one sample, sequenced in a study of Graves' ophthalmopathy and Graves' hyperthyroidism. TCR beta CDR3 amplification used RNA transcripts. A first-round RT-PCR used HTBI primers, followed by a second-round multiplex PCR. TCRdb independently ran MiXCR on the multiplex PCR reads; one entry per CDR3 protein. The repertoire holds about 740,000 distinct CDR3 sequences, with 40% as singletons. Source material: peripheral blood. All receptors come from an adult man with Graves' ophthalmopathy.

The rearrangement links TRBV7-2 to TRBJ2-6; 10 bases match TRBD1. CDR1 is SGHTA, CDR2 FQGNSA, per germline. V lost 4 bases to trimming and J lost 4 bases; unmatched junction nucleotides: 7. The CDR3 length is 17 residues. This chain's CDR3 is CASSSHGTGDGANVLTF. As DNA, the CDR3 is TGTGCCAGCAGCTCCCACGGGACAGGGGACGGGGCCAACGTCCTGACTTTC.

This clonotype was seen a handful of times. The chain joins TRBV9 to TRBJ2-3; a possible D gene is TRBD1 (6 bases). CDR1 and CDR2 (germline): SGDLS, YYNGEE. The V end lost 3 bases, the J end lost 4 bases, and 9 bases lay between the germline ends. The CDR3 consists of 13 residues. CDR3 DNA sequence: TGTGCCAGCAGCGAACAGGGCCCAGATACGCAGTATTTT. As protein: CASSEQGPDTQYF.

This clonotype came up many times. The chain carries TRBV7-3 and TRBJ1-1; possibly TRBD1 for D (5 bases). Germline CDR1 is SGHTA and CDR2 is FQGTGA. CDR3 size: 13 residues. The germline V and J ends were trimmed by 5 bases and 6 bases, with 13 bases remaining between them. This CDR3 reads CASSPIPGPEAFF. CDR3 DNA: TGTGCCAGCAGCCCAATCCCAGGGCCTGAAGCTTTCTTT. Full variable domain (outside the CDR3, taken from reference TRBV7-3 and TRBJ1-1): GAGVSQTPSNKVTEKGKYVELRCDPISGHTALYWYRQSLGQGPEFLIYFQGTGAADDSGLPNDRFFAVRPEGSVSTLKIQRTERGDSAVYLCASSPIPGPEAFFGQGTRLTVV.

The chain combines TRBV25-1 with TRBJ2-5; D possibly uses TRBD1 or TRBD2 (5 bases each). This CDR3 comprises 15 residues. The V end was cut by 7 bases, the J end by 5 bases, with 20 bases between. Germline V gives CDR1 MGHDK, CDR2 SYGVNS. The CDR3 nucleotides read TGTGCCAGCAACCTCGGAGATTCTTGGGGGGAGACCCAGTACTTC. Translation gives CASNLGDSWGETQYF.

This clonotype was detected many times. The chain has TRBV20-1 and TRBJ2-5, with D hard to call. CDR3 length: 10 amino acids. CDR1 and CDR2 (germline): DFQATT, SNEGSKA (reference sequence). V lost 6 bases to trimming and J lost 3 bases, with 5 bases between them. In DNA, the CDR3 is TGCAGTGCCCCAGAAGAGACCCAGTACTTC. Translation: CSAPEETQYF.

The sample holds many counts of this clonotype. The chain has TRBV2 and TRBJ1-6; D not resolved. The germline V and J ends were trimmed by 4 bases and 7 bases, with 8 bases remaining between them. CDR1 SNHLY and CDR2 FYNNEI come from the germline V gene. The CDR3 has 13 amino acids. The CDR3 coding sequence is TGTGCCAGCAGTGGAGGGAAGAATTCACCCCTCCACTTT. Translating it yields CASSGGKNSPLHF.

The chain combines TRBV6-5 with TRBJ2-5; TRBD1 aligns across 8 bases. V lost 0 bases and J lost 4; bases outside the gene matches: 7. The CDR3 runs to 16 residues. Germline V gene sequence: CDR1 MNHEY, CDR2 SVGAGI. CDR3 DNA: TGTGCCAGCAGTTACTCGAAATCAGGGGGCCGAGAGACCCAGTACTTC. This sequence encodes CASSYSKSGGRETQYF.

J is TRBJ1-1 and V is TRBV7-8; D perhaps matches TRBD1 (5 bases). There are 13 residues in the CDR3. Trimming left V 1 base short and J 6 bases short, with 9 bases between. Germline lookup yields CDR1 SGHVS and CDR2 FQNEAQ. Here the CDR3 reads CASSLDWDAEAFF. The CDR3 DNA follows: TGTGCCAGCAGCTTAGATTGGGACGCTGAAGCTTTCTTT.

V gene TRBV24-1 combines with J gene TRBJ1-5; TRBD1 matches at 11 bases. CDR1 and CDR2 (germline): KGHDR, SFDVKD. This CDR3 spans 17 amino acids. V lost 11 bases to trimming and J lost 7 bases; unmatched junction nucleotides: 18. The CDR3 DNA follows: TGTGCCAGCAGCCCCACCCGCTGGACAGGGGGCCGGCAGCCCCAGCATTTT. It is translated as CASSPTRWTGGRQPQHF.

The chain is built from TRBV9 and TRBJ1-6; D remains ambiguous. Germline CDR1 is SGDLS and CDR2 is YYNGEE. Trimming took 4 bases from V and 14 from J, leaving 16 bases between them. CDR3 size: 13 residues. CDR3 sequence: CASSLLAGKTLHF. The CDR3 coding sequence is TGTGCCAGCAGCTTACTAGCGGGGAAAACCCTCCACTTT.

This clonotype has a handful of counts. The rearrangement uses TRBV5-1 and TRBJ1-4, with D possibly matching TRBD1 (5 bases). The CDR3 spans 14 residues. Trimming removed 1 base at V and 4 bases at J, with 8 bases between. Germline V lookup: CDR1 SGHRS, CDR2 YFSETQ. The CDR3 DNA sequence: TGCGCCAGCAGCTTGAGGGGTGTTAATGAAAAACTGTTTTTT. Its translation is CASSLRGVNEKLFF.

This clonotype was detected ten times or more. This chain connects TRBV7-8 to TRBJ1-4; 10 bases agree with TRBD1. Germline-derived CDR1 and CDR2 are SGHVS and FQNEAQ. The CDR3 is 15 residues long. The junction had 7 bases not matched to a gene; V was cut back by 5 bases and J by 7 bases. CDR3 residues: CASSIDRGRGEKLFF. The CDR3 coding sequence is TGTGCCAGCAGCATCGACAGGGGGCGGGGTGAAAAACTGTTTTTT.

In this sample, this clonotype turned up many times. The rearrangement uses TRBV2 and TRBJ2-7; maybe TRBD1 (6 bases). The V end lost 8 bases, the J end lost 4 bases, and 12 bases lay between the germline ends. Germline CDR1 reads SNHLY; CDR2 reads FYNNEI. The CDR3 has 12 residues. CDR3 DNA: TGTGCCAGCGATCCAGGGGAGTACGAGCAGTACTTC. This sequence encodes CASDPGEYEQYF.

This clonotype was seen ten or more times. The gene calls are TRBV7-2 and TRBJ1-5; D unclear. With 3 bases removed from V and 4 bases from J, the gap between germline ends came to 7 bases. This CDR3 has 13 amino acids. Germline lookup yields CDR1 SGHTA and CDR2 FQGNSA. The CDR3 here is CASSFLRNQPQHF. The CDR3, as DNA: TGTGCCAGCAGCTTTCTTCGGAATCAGCCCCAGCATTTT.

The CDR3 DNA sequence: TGTGCCAGCAGTGCTAGACCCGGGGGCGGGGAGCTGTTTTTT. Translating it yields CASSARPGGGELFF. This rearrangement joins TRBV25-1 to TRBJ2-2, with a tentative D call TRBD2 (6 bases). Germline V gene data show CDR1 as MGHDK and CDR2 as SYGVNS. V lost 4 bases, J lost 7 bases, and 13 bases lay in between. The CDR3 consists of 14 residues.

This chain connects TRBV6-5 to TRBJ2-7; perhaps TRBD2 as D (5 bases). Germline CDR1 MNHEY, CDR2 SVGAGI. V was cut by 10 bases and J by 2 bases, with 15 bases left in between. The CDR3 is 13 amino acids. CDR3 in amino acids: CAILDSLTYEQYF. CDR3 in DNA: TGTGCCATCCTGGACTCTCTTACCTACGAGCAGTACTTC.

This clonotype was detected only a few times. V gene TRBV6-5 combines with J gene TRBJ1-2, with D unresolved. The CDR3 consists of 15 residues. From germline, CDR1 is MNHEY and CDR2 SVGAGI. V was cut by 0 bases and J by 8 bases, with 16 bases left in between. CDR3 amino acids: CASSYSRRVVGGYTF. The CDR3 region has the DNA TGTGCCAGCAGTTACTCGAGGAGGGTAGTAGGGGGCTACACCTTC.

This chain connects TRBV2 to TRBJ1-5; D is uncertain. CDR3 length equals 14 residues. V gave up 1 base and J gave up 2 bases, with 6 bases separating them. Germline lookup yields CDR1 SNHLY and CDR2 FYNNEI. CDR3 in amino acids: CASSEEVGNQPQHF. DNA of the CDR3: TGTGCCAGCAGTGAAGAAGTAGGCAATCAGCCCCAGCATTTT. The variable domain in full, completed from reference TRBV2 and TRBJ1-5, reads EPEVTQTPSHQVTQMGQEVILRCVPISNHLYFYWYRQILGQKVEFLVSFYNNEISEKSEIFDDQFSVERPDGSNFTLKIRSTKLEDSAMYFCASSEEVGNQPQHFGDGTRLSIL.

This clonotype occurred many times. The chain couples TRBV24-1 to TRBJ1-5, with D tentatively TRBD1 (5 bases). Germline CDR1 KGHDR, CDR2 SFDVKD. Trimming took 11 bases from V and 7 from J, leaving 20 bases between them. The CDR3 runs 14 residues. CDR3 bases: TGTGCCAGCAGCCCTGGGACCGCAACCCAGCCCCAGCATTTT. Protein: CASSPGTATQPQHF.